The 29 T cell receptor beta chains below were found in one sample sequenced in a study of T cell repertoires in cytomegalovirus infection. TCRdb independently ran MiXCR on the reads; one entry per CDR3 protein. Of about a million distinct CDR3 sequences in the sample, approximately 32% were seen once. Which antigens these TCRs recognize remains unknown. The material was cultured CD8+ T cells from PBMCs, obtained from culture after CMV antigen stimulation. These receptors all stem from a human donor in good health (CMV status not recorded). Some clones in this sample may be carry-over from other donors' samples.

The chain recombines TRBV27 with TRBJ1-2; D remains unclear. Germline-derived CDR1 and CDR2 are MNHEY and SMNVEV (reference sequence). Trimming took 6 bases from V and 3 from J, leaving 17 bases between them. The CDR3 totals 15 residues. CDR3 sequence: CASSLTPDGYYGYTF. Written as DNA, the CDR3 is TGTGCCAGCAGCCTAACCCCGGACGGCTACTATGGCTACACCTTC.

This clonotype was detected a few times. This chain links TRBV10-3 with TRBJ2-7; maybe TRBD1 (6 bases). The V and J ends lost 5 bases and 5 bases respectively, with 10 bases between them. The CDR3 is 12 residues long. Germline assignment: CDR1 ENHRY and CDR2 SYGVKD. The CDR3 is CAISSDRNEQYV. DNA of the CDR3: TGTGCCATCAGTTCGGACAGAAACGAGCAGTACGTC.

J is TRBJ2-1 and V is TRBV4-1, with D perhaps assigned TRBD1 or TRBD2 (5 bases each). The CDR3 length is 17 residues. Germline V gives CDR1 MGHRA, CDR2 YSYEKL. The V end was cut by 1 base, the J end by 4 bases, with 17 bases between. This CDR3 reads CASSQGVGTESYNEQFF. The CDR3 nucleotides are TGCGCCAGCAGCCAAGGGGTCGGGACGGAGTCATACAATGAGCAGTTCTTC.

This sequence joins TRBV7-9 and TRBJ2-1; no reliable D call. From germline, CDR1 is SEHNR and CDR2 FQNEAQ (reference sequence). The CDR3 is 13 amino acids. Trimming removed 1 base at V and 10 bases at J, with 11 bases between. The CDR3 here is CASSLGHAQEQFF. Written as DNA, the CDR3 is TGTGCCAGCAGCTTAGGCCACGCCCAAGAGCAGTTCTTC.

This clonotype was detected only a few times. This chain connects TRBV15 to TRBJ2-4; a possible D gene is TRBD1 (5 bases). The germline CDR1 and CDR2 sequences are LNHNV and YYDKDF (reference sequence). This CDR3 region has 15 residues. The germline V and J ends were trimmed by 4 bases and 3 bases, with 13 bases remaining between them. The CDR3 reads CATSIGVWVKNIQYF. In DNA form, the CDR3 reads TGTGCCACCAGCATAGGGGTGTGGGTCAAAAACATTCAGTACTTC.

This clonotype was detected a few times. The chain couples TRBV6-2 or TRBV6-3 to TRBJ2-2, with 8 nucleotides matching TRBD1. This CDR3 region has 16 residues. CDR1 MNHEY and CDR2 SVGEGT come from the germline V gene. V dropped 5 bases and J dropped 3; count of bases not matched to a gene: 8. The CDR3 DNA sequence: TGTGCCAGCAGTCGCCCGGACAGGGCGGACACCGGGGAGCTGTTTTTT. Its protein is CASSRPDRADTGELFF.

This chain joins TRBV6-1 and TRBJ2-5, with a weak D call TRBD2 (5 bases). This CDR3 is 13 amino acids long. Germline-derived CDR1 and CDR2 are MNHNS and SASEGT. DNA for the CDR3: TGTGCTCATTCGGGGAAAATGGGGGAGACCCAGTACTTC. It codes for CAHSGKMGETQYF.

This clonotype has only a few counts. The chain is built from TRBV20-1 and TRBJ2-5, with 13 bases fitting TRBD2. Germline CDR1 DFQATT, CDR2 SNEGSKA (reference sequence). After removal of 1 base from V and 11 bases from J, the junction contained 13 bases not matched to a gene. This CDR3 is 16 amino acids long. CDR3 sequence reads: CSARVIRTSGGPEQYF. The CDR3 DNA reads TGCAGTGCTAGAGTAATTAGGACTAGCGGGGGCCCGGAGCAGTACTTC.

The chain links TRBV10-3 to TRBJ2-7; D unclear. Trimming left V 7 bases short and J 0 bases short, with 13 bases between. Germline CDR1 ENHRY, CDR2 SYGVKD. This CDR3 comprises 14 residues. DNA of the CDR3: TGTGCCATCACCCCCGGAGCCAGCTCCTACGAGCAGTACTTC. It specifies CAITPGASSYEQYF.

The V gene is TRBV27, the J gene TRBJ2-2; D is unresolved. Germline V gene sequence: CDR1 MNHEY, CDR2 SMNVEV (reference sequence). The CDR3 sequence is 11 residues long. Trimming took off 8 bases at V and 5 bases at J, with 6 bases between the two ends. The CDR3 region has the DNA TGTGCCAGCCGGAAGACCGGGGAGCTGTTTTTT. Translating it yields CASRKTGELFF.

V gene TRBV6-1 combines with J gene TRBJ1-2; D unresolved. The CDR3 spans 15 residues. Trimming took 2 bases from V and 3 from J, leaving 13 bases between them. The V gene's germline CDR1 is MNHNS and CDR2 SASEGT. The CDR3 nucleotides are TGTGCCAGCAGTGAATTGGGGTTGCGGGACTATGGCTACACCTTC. It encodes CASSELGLRDYGYTF.

The CDR3 here is CASSLPGHTEAFF. In nucleotides, the CDR3 is TGTGCCAGCAGTCTCCCGGGGCACACTGAAGCTTTCTTT. The V call is TRBV27, the J call TRBJ1-1; maybe TRBD1 (5 bases). This CDR3 comprises 13 residues. Germline V CDR1 and CDR2: MNHEY, SMNVEV (reference sequence). Trimming cost V 5 bases and J 3 bases, with 10 bases left between them.

The sample holds many counts of this clonotype. The rearrangement links TRBV7-9 to TRBJ1-2; 8 bases agree with TRBD1. The CDR3 extends over 14 amino acids. V shed 5 bases, J shed 4 bases, and the junction held 6 bases outside the gene matches. Germline lookup yields CDR1 SEHNR and CDR2 FQNEAQ (reference sequence). CDR3 DNA sequence: TGTGCCAGCAGCCGACAGGGGTACGGCTATGGCTACACCTTC. The encoded protein is CASSRQGYGYGYTF.

This clonotype showed up just a few times. The genes are TRBV19 and TRBJ2-1; D gene ambiguous. Germline V gene sequence: CDR1 LNHDA, CDR2 SQIVND (reference sequence). The CDR3 covers 14 residues. Trimming pared 4 bases from V and 4 bases from J, leaving 11 bases between. The CDR3 DNA is TGTGCCAGTAGTACCCTGGGATTGTACAATGAGCAGTTCTTC. Encoded protein: CASSTLGLYNEQFF.

This clonotype was seen only a few times. The chain links TRBV7-3 to TRBJ2-3, with D perhaps given as TRBD1 or TRBD2 (6 bases each). V was shortened by 5 bases and J by 4 bases, with 16 bases between the two germline ends. This CDR3 has 15 amino acids. Germline CDR1 reads SGHTA; CDR2 reads FQGTGA. Here the CDR3 reads CASSPLGGPADTQYF. DNA of the CDR3: TGTGCCAGCAGCCCCCTAGGGGGGCCGGCAGATACGCAGTATTTT.

This chain links TRBV4-1 with TRBJ1-6; possible D gene TRBD1, 5 bases. This CDR3 contains 14 residues. Germline CDR1 and CDR2: MGHRA and YSYEKL. V was pared by 3 bases and J by 5 bases, with 8 bases between. The CDR3 loop is CASSQGLDNSPLHF. The CDR3 DNA is TGCGCCAGCAGCCAGGGACTGGATAATTCACCCCTCCACTTT.

In this sample, this clonotype turned up a few times. This CDR3 fails to terminate in the conserved phenylalanine or tryptophan, so it likely reflects a read error. The DNA is left out, because the CDR3 cannot be placed on it with certainty; the CDR3 is given as TCRdb lists it. The CDR3 here is CASSVRAQTHR. V gene TRBV28 combines with J gene TRBJ2-7; the table names TRBD1, a call not compared with the DNA. The V gene's germline CDR1 is MDHEN and CDR2 SYDVKM. The CDR3 spans 11 residues, counting both ends.

This clonotype appeared a few times. CDR3 residues: CASSLPDPGGAKNIQYF. DNA for the CDR3: TGTGCCAGCAGTTTACCCGACCCCGGGGGGGCCAAAAACATTCAGTACTTC. The chain joins TRBV28 to TRBJ2-4, with 7 bases fitting TRBD2. The V gene's germline CDR1 is MDHEN and CDR2 SYDVKM. J lost 1 base, V lost 2 bases, and 8 bases had no gene match. The CDR3 has 17 residues.

This clonotype was detected a few times. The V gene is TRBV19, the J gene TRBJ2-3; 12 bases match TRBD2. Germline CDR1 is LNHDA and CDR2 is SQIVND (reference sequence). Trimming cost V 1 base and J 1 base; bases outside gene matches: 0. The CDR3 contains 16 residues. CDR3 loop: CASSIGLAGGTDTQYF. CDR3 DNA sequence: TGTGCCAGTAGTATAGGACTAGCGGGGGGCACAGATACGCAGTATTTT. The full variable domain, completed using reference TRBV19 and TRBJ2-3, is DGGITQSPKYLFRKEGQNVTLSCEQNLNHDAMYWYRQDPGQGLRLIYYSQIVNDFQKGDIAEGYSVSREKKESFPLTVTSAQKNPTAFYLCASSIGLAGGTDTQYFGPGTRLTVL.

The V call is TRBV4-1, the J call TRBJ1-1; maybe TRBD1 (5 bases). The CDR3 runs to 15 residues. V lost 1 base and J lost 3, with 12 bases in between. CDR1 is MGHRA, CDR2 YSYEKL, per germline. The CDR3: CASSQGIGADTEAFF. CDR3 DNA: TGCGCCAGCAGCCAAGGTATCGGGGCTGACACTGAAGCTTTCTTT.

This clonotype was counted many times. This chain connects TRBV7-9 to TRBJ2-1; 13 nucleotides line up with TRBD2. With V trimmed by 5 bases and J by 7 bases, 14 bases remained unmatched. Germline CDR1 reads SEHNR; CDR2 reads FQNEAQ (reference sequence). The CDR3 has 18 amino acids. The CDR3 reads CASSSQTGLAGLGNEQFF. The CDR3 region has the DNA TGTGCCAGCAGCAGCCAAACGGGACTAGCGGGGCTTGGGAATGAGCAGTTCTTC.

The table lists this clonotype with a few counts. This chain joins TRBV19 and TRBJ2-2; 10 bases are shared with TRBD1. Trimming at V came to 7 bases and at J to 0 bases, leaving 5 bases not matched to a gene. Germline CDR1 is LNHDA and CDR2 is SQIVND (reference sequence). The CDR3 runs to 16 residues. CDR3 loop: CASTPGTGANTGELFF. The CDR3 DNA follows: TGTGCCAGTACCCCCGGGACAGGGGCGAACACCGGGGAGCTGTTTTTT.

The chain has TRBV24-1 and TRBJ2-2, with D perhaps matching TRBD1 (6 bases). Looked up from germline, CDR1 is KGHDR and CDR2 is SFDVKD. The CDR3 consists of 14 residues. Trimming shortened V by 5 bases and J by 4 bases, and 10 bases separated the two germline ends. The CDR3 DNA sequence: TGTGCCACCAGTGTTCTGGACAGCACCGGGGAGCTGTTTTTT. Translation gives CATSVLDSTGELFF.

This CDR3 is CASSLGAGWVNEAFF. CDR3 sequence (DNA): TGTGCCAGCAGCTTGGGGGCGGGTTGGGTGAATGAAGCTTTCTTT. This chain uses TRBV5-4 with TRBJ1-1; D call uncertain. Germline V lookup: CDR1 SGHNT, CDR2 YYREEE (reference sequence). The CDR3 is 15 amino acids. Trimming removed 0 bases at V and 7 bases at J, with 16 bases between.

The rearrangement links TRBV2 to TRBJ1-1; 7 bases are shared with TRBD1. J gave up 1 base and V 1 base, and 9 bases lay outside the gene matches. The CDR3 is made up of 17 amino acids. Germline V lookup: CDR1 SNHLY, CDR2 FYNNEI. CDR3 nucleotides: TGTGCCAGCAGTGAAGAACAGGGGTCCCTTCCGAACACTGAAGCTTTCTTT. Its protein product is CASSEEQGSLPNTEAFF.

This clonotype was picked up many times. V is TRBV7-9 and J is TRBJ2-7, with 8 nucleotides matching TRBD2. Trimming at V came to 5 bases and at J to 2 bases, leaving 8 bases not matched to a gene. The CDR3 totals 15 residues. In germline, CDR1 is SEHNR, CDR2 FQNEAQ (reference sequence). The CDR3 here is CASSPPGGAPYEQYV. Written as DNA, the CDR3 is TGTGCCAGCAGCCCCCCGGGGGGGGCCCCCTACGAGCAGTACGTC.

This clonotype was seen more than once but under ten times. V usage is TRBV6-5 and J usage is TRBJ2-5; D tentatively reads TRBD1 or TRBD2 (5 bases each). Germline V gives CDR1 MNHEY, CDR2 SVGAGI. The length of the CDR3 is 14 residues. The V end was cut by 5 bases, the J end by 10 bases, with 20 bases between. CDR3 sequence (DNA): TGTGCCAGCAGTCCCGGGACCCTTCTACCGAGCCAGTACTTC. As protein: CASSPGTLLPSQYF.

This chain uses TRBV27 with TRBJ2-7, with TRBD1 matching over 7 bases. In germline, CDR1 is MNHEY, CDR2 SMNVEV (reference sequence). With V trimmed by 11 bases and J by 2 bases, 6 bases remained unmatched. The CDR3 runs to 12 residues. The CDR3 nucleotides read TGTGCCGCGACAGGGCCTACCTACGAGCAGTACTTC. It specifies CAATGPTYEQYF.

As regards this clonotype: A read error may produce the germline difference seen at one junction end. The rearrangement uses TRBV7-4 and TRBJ1-5; D is perhaps TRBD1 (5 bases). This CDR3 contains 12 residues. Looked up from germline, CDR1 is SGHVT and CDR2 is SQSDAQ. As DNA, the CDR3 is TGTGTCAGCAGCTCCGGGGGTCAGCCCCAGCATTTT. It codes for CVSSSGGQPQHF.